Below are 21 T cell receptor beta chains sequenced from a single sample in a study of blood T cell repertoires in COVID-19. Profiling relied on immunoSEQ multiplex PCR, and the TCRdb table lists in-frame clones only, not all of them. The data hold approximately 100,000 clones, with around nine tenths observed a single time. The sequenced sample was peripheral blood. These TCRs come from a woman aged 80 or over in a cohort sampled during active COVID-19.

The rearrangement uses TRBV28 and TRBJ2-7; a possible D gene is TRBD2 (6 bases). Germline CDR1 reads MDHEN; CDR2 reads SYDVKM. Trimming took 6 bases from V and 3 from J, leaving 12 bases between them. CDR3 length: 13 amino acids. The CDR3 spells CASREGPGYEQYF. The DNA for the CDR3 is TGTGCCAGCAGGGAGGGCCCAGGCTACGAGCAGTACTTC.

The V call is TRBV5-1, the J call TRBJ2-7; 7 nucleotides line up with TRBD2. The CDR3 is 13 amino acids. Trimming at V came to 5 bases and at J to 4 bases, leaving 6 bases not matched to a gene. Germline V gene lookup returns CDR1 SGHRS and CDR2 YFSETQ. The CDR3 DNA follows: TGCGCCAGCAGGGTTCAGGGAGGGTACGAGCAGTACTTC. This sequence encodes CASRVQGGYEQYF. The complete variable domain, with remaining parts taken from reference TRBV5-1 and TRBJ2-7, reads KAGVTQTPRYLIKTRGQQVTLSCSPISGHRSVSWYQQTPGQGLQFLFEYFSETQRNKGNFPGRFSGRQFSNSRSEMNVSTLELGDSALYLCASRVQGGYEQYFGPGTRLTVT.

The CDR3 loop is CASRHSGAYEQYF. CDR3 sequence (DNA): TGTGCCAGCAGGCATAGCGGGGCTTACGAGCAGTACTTC. V is TRBV6-5 and J is TRBJ2-7; 8 nucleotides match TRBD2. This CDR3 comprises 13 residues. Germline V lookup: CDR1 MNHEY, CDR2 SVGAGI. The V segment lost 6 bases and the J segment 4 bases; nucleotides outside the gene matches: 5.

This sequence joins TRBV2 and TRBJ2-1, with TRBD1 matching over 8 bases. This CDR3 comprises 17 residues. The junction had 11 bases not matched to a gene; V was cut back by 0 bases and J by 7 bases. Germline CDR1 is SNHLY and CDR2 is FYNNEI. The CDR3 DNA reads TGTGCCAGCAGTGAAGCCATCGGGACAGGAGATTATAATGAGCAGTTCTTC. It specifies CASSEAIGTGDYNEQFF.

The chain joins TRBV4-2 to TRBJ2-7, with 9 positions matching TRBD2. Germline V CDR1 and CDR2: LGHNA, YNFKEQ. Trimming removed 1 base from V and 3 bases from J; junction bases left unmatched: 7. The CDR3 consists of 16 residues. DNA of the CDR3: TGTGCCAGCAGCCAAGCGGCCCGACTAGCGGTCTACGAGCAGTACTTC. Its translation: CASSQAARLAVYEQYF.

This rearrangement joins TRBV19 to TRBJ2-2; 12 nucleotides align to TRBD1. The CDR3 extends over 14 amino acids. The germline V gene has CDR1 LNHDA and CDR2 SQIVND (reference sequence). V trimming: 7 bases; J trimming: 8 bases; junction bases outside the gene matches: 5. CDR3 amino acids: CASNRDRGLGELFF. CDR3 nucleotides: TGTGCCAGTAATCGGGACAGGGGGCTTGGGGAGCTGTTTTTT.

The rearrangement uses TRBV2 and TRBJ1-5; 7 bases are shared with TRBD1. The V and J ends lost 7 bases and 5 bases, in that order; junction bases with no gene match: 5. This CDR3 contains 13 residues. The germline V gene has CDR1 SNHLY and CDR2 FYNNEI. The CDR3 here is CASTPDRDQPQHF. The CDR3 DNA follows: TGTGCCAGCACCCCAGACAGGGATCAGCCCCAGCATTTT.

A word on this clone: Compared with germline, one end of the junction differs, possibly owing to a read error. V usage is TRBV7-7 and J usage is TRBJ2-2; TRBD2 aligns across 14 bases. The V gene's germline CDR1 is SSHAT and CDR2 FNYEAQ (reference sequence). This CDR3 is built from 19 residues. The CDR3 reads CASSRGLAGAPGLAGELFF. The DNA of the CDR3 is TGTGCTAGCAGCCGGGGACTAGCGGGGGCCCCCGGTTTGGCGGGGGAGCTGTTTTTT.

Here the CDR3 DNA reads TGTGCCAGCAGCTCTTCCGACAGGGATAACGAGCAGTACTTC. It encodes CASSSSDRDNEQYF. This chain joins TRBV3-1 (or the pseudogene TRBV3-2) and TRBJ2-7; 7 nucleotides line up with TRBD1. The CDR3 is 14 residues long. V was clipped by 5 bases and J by 5 bases; unmatched bases: 9. CDR1 is LGHDT, CDR2 YNNKEL, per germline (reference sequence).

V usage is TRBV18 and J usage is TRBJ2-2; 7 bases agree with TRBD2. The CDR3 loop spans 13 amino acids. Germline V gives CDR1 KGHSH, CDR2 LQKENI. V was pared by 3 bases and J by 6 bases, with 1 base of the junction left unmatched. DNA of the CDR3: TGTGCCAGCTCACCCCGGGGGGCCGGGGAGCTGTTTTTT. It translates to CASSPRGAGELFF.

The CDR3 region is CASSRGTSAPLEQYF. CDR3 nucleotide sequence: TGCGCCAGCAGCCGAGGGACTAGCGCACCTCTGGAGCAGTACTTC. The J gene is TRBJ2-7, the V gene TRBV4-1; 10 bases are shared with TRBD2. CDR3 length equals 15 residues. From germline, CDR1 is MGHRA and CDR2 YSYEKL. V trimming: 4 bases; J trimming: 7 bases; junction bases outside the gene matches: 10.

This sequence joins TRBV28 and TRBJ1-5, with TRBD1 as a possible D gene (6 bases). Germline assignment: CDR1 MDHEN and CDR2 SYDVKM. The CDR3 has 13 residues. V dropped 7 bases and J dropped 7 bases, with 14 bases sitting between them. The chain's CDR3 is CASTIYREQPQHF. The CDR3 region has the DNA TGTGCCAGCACTATATACAGGGAACAGCCCCAGCATTTT.

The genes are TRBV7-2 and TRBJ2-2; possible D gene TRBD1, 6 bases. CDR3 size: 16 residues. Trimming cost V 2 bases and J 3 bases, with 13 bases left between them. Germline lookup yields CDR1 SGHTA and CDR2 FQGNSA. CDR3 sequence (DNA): TGTGCCAGCAGCTTACCTAACACAGGGTACACCGGGGAGCTGTTTTTT. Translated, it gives CASSLPNTGYTGELFF. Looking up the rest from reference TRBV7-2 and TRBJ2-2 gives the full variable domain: GAGVSQSPSNKVTEKGKDVELRCDPISGHTALYWYRQSLGQGLEFLIYFQGNSAPDKSGLPSDRFSAERTGGSVSTLTIQRTQQEDSAVYLCASSLPNTGYTGELFFGEGSRLTVL.

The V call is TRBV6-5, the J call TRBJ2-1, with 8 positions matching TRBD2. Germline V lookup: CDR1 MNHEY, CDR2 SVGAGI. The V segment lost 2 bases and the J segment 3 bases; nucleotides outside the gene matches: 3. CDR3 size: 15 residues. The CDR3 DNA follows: TGTGCCAGCAGTTACGGCGGGGGGAACTACAATGAGCAGTTCTTC. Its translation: CASSYGGGNYNEQFF.

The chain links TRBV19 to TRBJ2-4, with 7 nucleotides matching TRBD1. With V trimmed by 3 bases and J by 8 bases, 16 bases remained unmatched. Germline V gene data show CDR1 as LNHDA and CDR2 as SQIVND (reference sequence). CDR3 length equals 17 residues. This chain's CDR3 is CASSMLVAGGWSDIQYF. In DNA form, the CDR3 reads TGTGCCAGTAGTATGCTTGTGGCAGGGGGATGGAGTGACATTCAGTACTTC.

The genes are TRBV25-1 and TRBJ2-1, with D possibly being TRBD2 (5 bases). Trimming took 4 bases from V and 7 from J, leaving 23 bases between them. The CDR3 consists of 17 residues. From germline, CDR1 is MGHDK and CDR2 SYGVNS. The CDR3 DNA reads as TGTGCCAGCAGTGTTCCCGGGGAACCCCTGAATTTAAATGAGCAGTTCTTC. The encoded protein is CASSVPGEPLNLNEQFF.

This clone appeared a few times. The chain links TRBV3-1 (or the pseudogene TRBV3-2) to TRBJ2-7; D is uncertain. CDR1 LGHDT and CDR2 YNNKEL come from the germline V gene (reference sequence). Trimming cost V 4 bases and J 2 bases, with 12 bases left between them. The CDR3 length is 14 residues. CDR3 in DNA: TGTGCCAGCAGCCGTGGTGCGGTCCCCTACGAGCAGTACTTC. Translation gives CASSRGAVPYEQYF.

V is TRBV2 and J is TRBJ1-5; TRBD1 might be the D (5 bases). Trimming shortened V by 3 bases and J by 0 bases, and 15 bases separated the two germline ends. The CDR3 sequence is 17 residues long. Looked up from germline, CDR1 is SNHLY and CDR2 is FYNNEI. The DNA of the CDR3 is TGTGCCAGCAGTGACCCCTCGGCAGGACATAGCAATCAGCCCCAGCATTTT. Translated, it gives CASSDPSAGHSNQPQHF.

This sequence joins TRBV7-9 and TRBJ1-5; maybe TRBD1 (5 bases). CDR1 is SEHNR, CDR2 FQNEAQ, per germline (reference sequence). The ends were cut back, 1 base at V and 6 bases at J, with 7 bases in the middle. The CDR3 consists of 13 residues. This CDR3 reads CASSLGTFQPQHF. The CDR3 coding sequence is TGTGCCAGCAGCTTAGGGACATTTCAGCCCCAGCATTTT. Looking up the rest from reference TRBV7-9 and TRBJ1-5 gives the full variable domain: DTGVSQNPRHKITKRGQNVTFRCDPISEHNRLYWYRQTLGQGPEFLTYFQNEAQLEKSRLLSDRFSAERPKGSFSTLEIQRTEQGDSAMYLCASSLGTFQPQHFGDGTRLSIL.

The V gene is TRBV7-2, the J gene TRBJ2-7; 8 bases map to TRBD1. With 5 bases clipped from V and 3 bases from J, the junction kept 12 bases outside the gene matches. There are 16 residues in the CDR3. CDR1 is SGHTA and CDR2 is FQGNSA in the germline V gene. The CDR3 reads CASSLLWATGGYEQYF. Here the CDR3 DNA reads TGTGCCAGCAGCCTTCTTTGGGCTACAGGGGGCTACGAGCAGTACTTC.

The CDR3, as DNA: TGTGCCAGCAGTACAAACTCTGGGGCCAACGTCCTGACTTTC. Its translation: CASSTNSGANVLTF. This rearrangement joins TRBV27 to TRBJ2-6; D is undetermined. Between the trimmed V and J ends, which lost 5 bases and 0 bases, there was a span of 5 bases. This CDR3 has 14 residues. Germline CDR1 reads MNHEY; CDR2 reads SMNVEV (reference sequence).